This entry describes one T cell receptor (beta chain). Its matching antigen is unknown. Germline values: CDR1 SGHDT, CDR2 YYEEEE. The CDR3 is made up of 13 amino acids. The data are from a study of cytomegalovirus exposure and HLA in healthy donors. Broader study findings: Most CMV-associated TCR beta chains were later found to appear HLA-restricted.

Vbeta (60) and Jbeta (13) primers were used in the PCR. TCRdb's table, derived via immunoSEQ multiplex PCR, lists solely in-frame clones and lacks some. This sample carries about 130,000 clones, 70% to 80% of them seen once, and the ten largest clones take less than 2%. The V call is TRBV5-6, the J call TRBJ2-5, with 7 bases identical to TRBD2. The J call may be mistaken, given a closer DNA end match to TRBJ2-7. What was sequenced was PBMCs. The TCR was taken from a female donor in good health and CMV-seropositive. DNA of the CDR3: TGTGCCAGCAGGTCGGGGGGCTCCTACGAGCAGTACTTC. It yields the protein CASRSGGSYEQYF.